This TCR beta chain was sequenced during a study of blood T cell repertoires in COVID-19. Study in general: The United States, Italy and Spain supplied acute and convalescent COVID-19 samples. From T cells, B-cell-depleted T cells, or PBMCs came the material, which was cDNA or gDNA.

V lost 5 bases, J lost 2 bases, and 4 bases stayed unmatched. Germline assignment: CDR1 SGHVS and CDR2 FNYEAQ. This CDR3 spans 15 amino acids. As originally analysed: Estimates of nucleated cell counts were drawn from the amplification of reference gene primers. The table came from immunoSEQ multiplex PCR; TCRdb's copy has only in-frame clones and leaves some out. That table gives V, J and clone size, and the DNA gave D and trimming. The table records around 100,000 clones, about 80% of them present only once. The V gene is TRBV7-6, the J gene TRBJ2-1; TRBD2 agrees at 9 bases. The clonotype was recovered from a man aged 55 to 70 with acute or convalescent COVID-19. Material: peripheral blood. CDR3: CASSPSSGAYNEQFF. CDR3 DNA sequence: TGTGCCAGCAGCCCTTCTAGCGGGGCCTACAATGAGCAGTTCTTC. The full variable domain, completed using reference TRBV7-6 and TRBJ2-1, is GAGVSQSPRYKVTKRGQDVALRCDPISGHVSLYWYRQALGQGPEFLTYFNYEAQQDKSGLPNDRFSAERPEGSISTLTIQRTEQRDSAMYRCASSPSSGAYNEQFFGPGTRLTVL.